The 8 T cell receptor beta chains below come from one sample, sequenced in a study of cytomegalovirus exposure and HLA in healthy donors. This PCR relied on a set of 60 Vbeta primers and 13 Jbeta primers. Only in-frame clones appear in the TCRdb table, and some are missing; sequencing was by immunoSEQ multiplex PCR. This repertoire shows some 150,000 clones, roughly 82% found once; its top ten account for approximately 6%. Specimen: PBMCs. The receptors stem from a man under 40 in good health and CMV-seropositive.

The chain is built from TRBV4-1 and TRBJ1-3; D may be TRBD1 (6 bases). The CDR3 loop spans 16 amino acids. Trimming left V 0 bases short and J 4 bases short, with 13 bases between. From germline, CDR1 is MGHRA and CDR2 YSYEKL. The CDR3 loop reads CASSQEGGGAGNTIYF. The CDR3 nucleotides are TGCGCCAGCAGCCAAGAAGGGGGGGGCGCGGGAAACACCATATATTTT.

This clone was counted a single time. This chain links TRBV27 with TRBJ1-1; TRBD1 agrees at 8 bases. Germline CDR1 MNHEY, CDR2 SMNVEV (reference sequence). The CDR3 totals 13 residues. Trimming cost V 6 bases and J 4 bases; bases outside gene matches: 4. The CDR3 DNA reads as TGTGCCAGCAGACCTACAGGGGGCACTGAAGCTTTCTTT. This gives the protein CASRPTGGTEAFF.

This clone was observed a single time. The rearrangement joins TRBV5-4 to TRBJ2-7; 13 nucleotides agree with TRBD2. Germline V gene lookup returns CDR1 SGHNT and CDR2 YYREEE (reference sequence). The CDR3 extends over 16 amino acids. The V and J ends lost 0 bases and 6 bases, in that order; junction bases with no gene match: 6. The CDR3 reads CASSLAGTSGKGEQYF. The CDR3 coding sequence is TGTGCCAGCAGCTTGGCCGGGACTAGCGGGAAAGGCGAGCAGTACTTC.

The chain employs TRBV27 and TRBJ1-6, with 9 nucleotides matching TRBD1. The CDR3 length is 15 residues. Germline V gene data show CDR1 as MNHEY and CDR2 as SMNVEV (reference sequence). V shed 6 bases and J 8 bases; nucleotides not matched to a gene: 8. The CDR3: CASSATGGQDSPLHF. CDR3 nucleotides: TGTGCCAGCAGCGCTACAGGGGGCCAAGATTCACCCCTCCACTTT.

Concerning this clone itself: The same CDR3 is also encoded by other DNA sequences in this sample. The chain joins TRBV5-5 to TRBJ1-5, with 8 bases matching TRBD1. Per germline, CDR1 SGHKS and CDR2 YYEKEE (reference sequence). V lost 0 bases and J lost 2; bases outside the gene matches: 1. The CDR3 has 15 amino acids. This CDR3 reads CASSLEGQGNQPQHF. CDR3 in DNA: TGTGCCAGCAGCTTGGAGGGACAGGGCAATCAGCCCCAGCATTTT.

As concerns this clone: The junction does not match germline at one end; this may be a read error. The chain combines TRBV7-9 with TRBJ1-4; D is possibly TRBD1 (6 bases). The CDR3 spans 18 residues. Per germline, CDR1 SEHNR and CDR2 FQNEAQ (reference sequence). CDR3 loop: CSSSSRGPSGGSNEKLFF. As DNA, the CDR3 is TGTTCCAGCAGCTCGCGCGGGCCCTCGGGGGGCTCTAATGAAAAACTGTTTTTT.

The gene calls are TRBV29-1 and TRBJ2-1; 10 bases are shared with TRBD1. V lost 4 bases to trimming and J lost 7 bases; unmatched junction nucleotides: 7. The CDR3 has 14 residues. Germline V lookup: CDR1 SQVTM, CDR2 ANQGSEA. CDR3 DNA sequence: TGCAGCGTTGGGACAGGGGGAGTCGGTAATGAGCAGTTCTTC. This translates into CSVGTGGVGNEQFF.

V gene TRBV5-6 combines with J gene TRBJ2-1, with D possibly TRBD1 on 5 matching bases. Trimming cost V 7 bases and J 0 bases, with 8 bases left between them. Germline V gene sequence: CDR1 SGHDT, CDR2 YYEEEE. The CDR3 length is 13 residues. DNA for the CDR3: TGTGCCAGCGGCAGGGTCTCCTACAATGAGCAGTTCTTC. Protein sequence: CASGRVSYNEQFF.